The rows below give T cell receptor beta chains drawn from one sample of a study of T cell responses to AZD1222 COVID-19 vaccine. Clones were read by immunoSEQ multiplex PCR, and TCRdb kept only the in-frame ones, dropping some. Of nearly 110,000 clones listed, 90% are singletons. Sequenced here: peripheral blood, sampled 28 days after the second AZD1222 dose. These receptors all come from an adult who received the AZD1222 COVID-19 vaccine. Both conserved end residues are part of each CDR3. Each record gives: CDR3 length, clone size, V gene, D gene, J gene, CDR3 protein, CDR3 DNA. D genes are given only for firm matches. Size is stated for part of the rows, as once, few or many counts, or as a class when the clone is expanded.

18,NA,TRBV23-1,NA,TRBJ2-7,CASSQDQKGRRNNYEQYF,TGCGCCAGCAGTCAGGACCAGAAGGGACGGAGGAATAACTACGAGCAGTACTTC
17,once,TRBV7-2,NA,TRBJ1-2,CASSLGQPAGIGYGYTF,TGTGCCAGCAGCTTAGGACAGCCTGCGGGCATAGGGTATGGCTACACCTTC
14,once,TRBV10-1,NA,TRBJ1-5,CASPPRDSDQPQHF,TGCGCCAGCCCCCCGCGGGACTCAGATCAGCCCCAGCATTTT
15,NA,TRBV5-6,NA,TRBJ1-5,CASSRAERKLEPQHF,TGTGCCAGCAGCCGGGCGGAAAGAAAATTGGAGCCCCAGCATTTT
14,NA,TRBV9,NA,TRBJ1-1,CASSVVVEGGEAFF,TGTGCCAGCAGCGTAGTAGTGGAGGGGGGTGAAGCTTTCTTT
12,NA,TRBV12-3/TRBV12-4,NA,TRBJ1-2,CASSLEVGGYTF,TGTGCCAGCAGTTTAGAGGTGGGTGGCTACACCTTC
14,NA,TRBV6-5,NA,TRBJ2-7,CASSYGATSYEQYF,TGTGCCAGCAGTTACGGGGCAACCAGCTACGAGCAGTACTTC
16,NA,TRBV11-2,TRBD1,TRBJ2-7,CASSLARAGGRYEQYF,TGTGCCAGCAGCTTAGCCCGGGCAGGGGGTCGCTACGAGCAGTACTTC
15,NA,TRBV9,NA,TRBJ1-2,CASSVSGRENYGYTF,TGTGCCAGCAGCGTCTCAGGGCGGGAGAACTATGGCTACACCTTC
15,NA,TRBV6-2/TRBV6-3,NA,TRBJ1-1,CASSYNTGANTEAFF,TGTGCCAGCAGTTACAATACGGGGGCAAACACTGAAGCTTTCTTT
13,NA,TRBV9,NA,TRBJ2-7,CASSPRDVYEQYF,TGTGCCAGCAGCCCACGGGATGTTTACGAGCAGTACTTC
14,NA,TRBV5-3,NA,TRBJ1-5,CARSLASGDQPQHF,TGTGCCAGAAGCTTGGCCTCAGGGGATCAGCCCCAGCATTTT
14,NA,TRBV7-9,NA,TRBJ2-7,CASSLGTEGNEQYF,TGTGCCAGCAGCTTAGGGACGGAAGGGAACGAGCAGTACTTC
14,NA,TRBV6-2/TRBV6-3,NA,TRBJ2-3,CASSYLGVTDTQYF,TGTGCCAGCAGTTACCTAGGAGTCACAGATACGCAGTATTTT
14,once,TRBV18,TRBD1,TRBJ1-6,CASSSQGTNSPLHF,TGTGCCAGCTCGTCACAGGGGACAAATTCACCCCTCCACTTT
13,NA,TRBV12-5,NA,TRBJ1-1,CASGLVGNTEAFF,TGTGCTAGTGGCTTGGTAGGGAACACTGAAGCTTTCTTT
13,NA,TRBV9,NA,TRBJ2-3,CASGRRFTDTQYF,TGTGCCAGCGGCCGGAGGTTCACAGATACGCAGTATTTT
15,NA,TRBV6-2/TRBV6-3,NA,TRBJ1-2,CASSTWTEPHYGYTF,TGTGCCAGCAGTACCTGGACAGAACCTCACTATGGCTACACCTTC
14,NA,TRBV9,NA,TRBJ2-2,CASSVAGATGELFF,TGTGCCAGCAGCGTAGCCGGAGCCACCGGGGAGCTGTTTTTT
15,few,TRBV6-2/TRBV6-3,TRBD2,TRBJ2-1,CASSSAGGPYNEQFF,TGTGCCAGCAGTTCAGCGGGGGGACCTTACAATGAGCAGTTCTTC
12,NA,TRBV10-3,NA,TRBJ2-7,CAISGGSHEQYF,TGTGCCATCAGTGGAGGGTCCCACGAGCAGTACTTC
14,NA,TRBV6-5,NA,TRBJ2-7,CASSIAGKGHEQYF,TGTGCCAGCAGTATAGCAGGGAAGGGTCACGAGCAGTACTTC
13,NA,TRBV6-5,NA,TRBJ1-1,CASLGTENTEAFF,TGTGCCAGCCTGGGGACGGAGAACACTGAAGCTTTCTTT
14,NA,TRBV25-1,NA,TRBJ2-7,CASSESGGTYEQYF,TGTGCCAGCAGTGAATCCGGCGGAACCTACGAGCAGTACTTC
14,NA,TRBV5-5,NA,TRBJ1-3,CASTPVGVGNTIYF,TGTGCCAGCACCCCGGTGGGGGTTGGAAACACCATATATTTT
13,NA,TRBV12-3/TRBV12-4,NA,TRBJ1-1,CASSRQSNTEAFF,TGTGCCAGCAGTCGACAGTCGAACACTGAAGCTTTCTTT
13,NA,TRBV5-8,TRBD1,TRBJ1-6,CASSPGQDSPLHF,TGTGCCAGCAGCCCGGGACAGGATTCACCCCTCCACTTT
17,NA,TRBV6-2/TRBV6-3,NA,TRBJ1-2,CASSGASSTSNNYGYTF,TGTGCCAGCAGTGGGGCTAGCAGCACCTCTAACAACTATGGCTACACCTTC
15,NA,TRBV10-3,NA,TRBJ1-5,CAISESPGGNQPQHF,TGTGCCATCAGTGAGTCGCCAGGGGGCAATCAGCCCCAGCATTTT
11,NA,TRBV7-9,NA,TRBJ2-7,CASSLGPGQYF,TGTGCCAGCAGCCTCGGACCTGGGCAGTACTTC
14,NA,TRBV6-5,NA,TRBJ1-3,CASSLGSSGNTIYF,TGTGCCAGCAGCCTGGGTTCCTCTGGAAACACCATATATTTT
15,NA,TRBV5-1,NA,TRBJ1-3,CASSPMGDSGNTIYF,TGCGCCAGCAGCCCAATGGGGGACTCTGGAAACACCATATATTTT
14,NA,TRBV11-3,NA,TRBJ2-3,CASSLGSREDTQYF,TGTGCCAGCAGCTTAGGTTCCCGGGAAGATACGCAGTATTTT
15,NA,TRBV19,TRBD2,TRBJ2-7,CATLPGGGRNYEQYF,TGTGCCACCCTGCCCGGCGGGGGAAGAAACTACGAGCAGTACTTC
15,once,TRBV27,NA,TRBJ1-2,CASSLSADERYGYTF,TGTGCCAGCAGTTTATCAGCGGATGAACGCTATGGCTACACCTTC
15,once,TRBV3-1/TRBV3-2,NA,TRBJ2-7,CASSQRRQGPYEQYF,TGTGCCAGCAGCCAGAGGCGCCAGGGTCCGTACGAGCAGTACTTC
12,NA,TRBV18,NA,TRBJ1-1,CASSPGRTEAFF,TGTGCCAGCTCACCAGGGAGGACTGAAGCTTTCTTT
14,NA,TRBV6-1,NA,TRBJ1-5,CASSERSSNQPQHF,TGTGCCAGCAGTGAAAGGTCGAGCAATCAGCCCCAGCATTTT
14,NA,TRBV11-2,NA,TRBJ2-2,CASSLIWDTGELFF,TGTGCCAGCAGCTTAATTTGGGACACCGGGGAGCTGTTTTTT